This TCR beta chain was sequenced in a study of cytomegalovirus exposure and HLA in healthy donors (dated by TCRdb to the late 2010s). Regarding the complete study: According to a later analysis, one platform produced both the 120 validation repertoires and the roughly 650 repertoires of the first cohort. The study combined high-throughput TCR immunosequencing, statistical association of individual TCRs with disease status, and machine learning to predict cytomegalovirus infection status. A separate validation cohort of roughly 130 different subjects was used in addition to the 666-subject first cohort. The study was designed to test whether signatures of past pathogen exposure could be identified by cataloging public T cell receptors.

What the authors observed across the whole study: Subsequent analysis determined that TCRs grouped into clusters in the first cohort also showed a tendency toward co-occurrence across the 120 validation repertoires, and roughly 95% of cluster scores exceeded 0. In both the original and validation cohorts, the classifier was reported to diagnose cytomegalovirus status with high specificity and sensitivity. Three of the identified cytomegalovirus-associated TCR beta chains were confirmed in vitro to be specific for cytomegalovirus antigens. A later analysis had no HLA typing for the validation cohort, so co-occurrence there was scored across all 130 or so repertoires. Most TCR sequences were observed very rarely across donors, whereas some public TCRs were present in many individuals. A total of fewer than 200 TCR beta chains were listed by the study as associated with cytomegalovirus. It was suggested by the authors that the approach could potentially be generalized to other disease states and immunological phenotypes.

CDR1 is given as SGHTA and CDR2 as FQGNSA, both from the germline V gene. The CDR3 contains 14 residues, cysteine and phenylalanine counted. The CDR3 DNA has 42 bases and is translated from base 1. V gives up 1 base and J gives up 6 bases, and the segment between their germline ends measures 12 bases. Separate from the roughly 650-subject first cohort, the validation cohort of more than 90 subjects was the group to which the donors belonged. To prepare the library, the immunoSEQ multiplex PCR assay was applied. In the source study's methods: To diagnose cytomegalovirus status from the catalog of TCR beta chain sequences, a statistical classification framework was built. Sourced from immuneACCESS, this table was stored by TCRdb with only in-frame sequences that have V and J called. A share of the clones is absent; for the studies checked, an unresolved V gene accounts for under half, and the remainder has no known explanation. The DNA gave D and trimming, while V, J and clone size come from that table. In all, the sample holds about 110,000 clones, and roughly 87% of those were seen once. Over 1.5% of the sample is held by the ten biggest clonotypes.

A note on this clone: The antigen this receptor binds is unknown. No per-base quality is available; no much larger clone lies one base away.

The chain is assembled from TRBV7-2 and TRBJ1-2, with the D gene uncertain. The receptor comes from a woman aged 18-30 years in good health and CMV-seronegative. Sequencing was performed on PBMCs. The DNA sequence follows: TGTGCCAGCAGCTTAGGTTTACATCAGGATGGCTACACCTTC. Its protein reads: CASSLGLHQDGYTF.